The following is a TCR beta chain sequence with its context. The antigen remains undetermined. This specimen comes from a study of T cell responses to AZD1222 COVID-19 vaccine. V gave up 2 bases and J gave up 9 bases, with 12 bases separating them. The CDR3 has 14 amino acids. Germline V gene data show CDR1 as SGDLS and CDR2 as YYNGEE. Libraries were prepared by immunoSEQ multiplex PCR; TCRdb keeps only in-frame clonotypes and omits some of them. Counted here are over 75,000 clones, 85% to 90% occurring once; the ten biggest clones make up about 28%. Study-level results: CD4 TCRs covered the whole spike, strongest at regions 160-218 and 743-854. Donor demographics were predominantly white British with a female majority; clonal diversity may be underestimated. Seropositive AZD1222 recipients at baseline numbered only 5 or 6.

The sequenced sample was peripheral blood, obtained on day 0 of AZD1222 vaccination. The chain carries TRBV9 and TRBJ1-6, with D maybe TRBD1 (6 bases). The sequence derives from an adult in good health. The CDR3 DNA reads as TGTGCCAGCAGCGTTTCAGGGGTAGGTTCACCCCTCCACTTT. Its translation: CASSVSGVGSPLHF.